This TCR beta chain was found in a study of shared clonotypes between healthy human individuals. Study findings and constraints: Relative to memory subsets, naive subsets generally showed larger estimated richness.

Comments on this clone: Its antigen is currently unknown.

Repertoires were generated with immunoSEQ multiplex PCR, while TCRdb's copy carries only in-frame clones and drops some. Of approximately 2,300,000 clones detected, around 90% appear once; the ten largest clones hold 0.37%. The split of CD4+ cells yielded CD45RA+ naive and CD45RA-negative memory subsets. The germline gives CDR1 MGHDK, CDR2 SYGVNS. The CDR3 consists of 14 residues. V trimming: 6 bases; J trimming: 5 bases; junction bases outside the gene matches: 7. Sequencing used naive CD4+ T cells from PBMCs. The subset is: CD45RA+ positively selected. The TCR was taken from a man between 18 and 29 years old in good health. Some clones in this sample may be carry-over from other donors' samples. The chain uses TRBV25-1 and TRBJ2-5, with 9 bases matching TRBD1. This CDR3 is CASRDTGGRETQYF. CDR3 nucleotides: TGTGCCAGCAGAGACACAGGGGGCCGGGAGACCCAGTACTTC.